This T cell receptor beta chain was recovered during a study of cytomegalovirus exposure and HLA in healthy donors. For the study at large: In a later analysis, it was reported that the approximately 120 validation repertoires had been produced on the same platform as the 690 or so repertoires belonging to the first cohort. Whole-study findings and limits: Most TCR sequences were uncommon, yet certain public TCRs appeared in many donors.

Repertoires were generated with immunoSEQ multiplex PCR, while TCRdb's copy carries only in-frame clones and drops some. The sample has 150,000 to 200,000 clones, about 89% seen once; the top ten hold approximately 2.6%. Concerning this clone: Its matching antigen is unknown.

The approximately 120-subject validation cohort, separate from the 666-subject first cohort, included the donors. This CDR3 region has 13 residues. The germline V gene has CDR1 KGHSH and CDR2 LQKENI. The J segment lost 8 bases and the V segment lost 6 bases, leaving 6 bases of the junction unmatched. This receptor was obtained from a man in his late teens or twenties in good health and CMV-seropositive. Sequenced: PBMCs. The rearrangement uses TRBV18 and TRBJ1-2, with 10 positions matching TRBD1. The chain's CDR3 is CASSVGQGEGYTF. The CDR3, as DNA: TGTGCCAGCTCCGTAGGACAGGGGGAAGGCTACACCTTC.